This T cell receptor (beta chain) was sequenced for a study of T cell repertoires in cytomegalovirus infection. At the level of the study: Public TCR beta signatures indicated both CMV infection and matching HLA type.

TCRdb re-called the reads with MiXCR, one entry per CDR3 protein. The sample consists of about 360,000 distinct CDR3 sequences, about a sixth of them appearing once. The CDR3 length is 13 residues. The V end lost 5 bases, the J end lost 9 bases, and 11 bases lay between the germline ends. The germline CDR1 and CDR2 sequences are SEHNR and FQNEAQ (reference sequence). The V gene is TRBV7-9, the J gene TRBJ1-6; no clear D gene. This clonotype originated in a human donor in good health (CMV status not recorded). Some clones in this sample may be carry-over from other donors' samples. The sequencing input was PBMCs. As DNA, the CDR3 is TGTGCCAGCAGCGAAGACGGTAGTTCACCCCTCCACTTT. Residues: CASSEDGSSPLHF.